These T cell receptor beta chains were read from a single sample in a study of T cells in Graves' hyperthyroidism and ophthalmopathy. In TCRdb, the multiplex PCR reads were re-called with MiXCR into one record per CDR3 protein. The sample holds about 49,000 distinct CDR3 sequences, roughly 56% seen once. Input material: peripheral blood or thyroid tissue (not recorded which). Source of these receptors: a young man with Graves' hyperthyroidism. The conserved cysteine and the conserved F or W are not part of the CDR3 here. Fields, in order: V gene, J gene, CDR3 protein.

TRBV7-8	TRBJ2-3	ASCGSVTDTQY
TRBV6-2/TRBV6-3	TRBJ1-1	ASSYSSRVGGLNTEAF
TRBV5-6	TRBJ1-3	ASSLMGQGGYGNTIY
TRBV6-5	TRBJ2-7	ASSSGTGTYEQY
TRBV20-1	TRBJ2-7	SAKGLAGVTSYEQY
TRBV3-1	TRBJ1-6	ASSQEVGSYNSPLH
TRBV4-2	TRBJ2-7	ASSGAGYHEQY
TRBV20-1	TRBJ2-5	SAREAGPQETQY
TRBV29-1	TRBJ2-7	SVDGQGRYEQY
TRBV29-1	TRBJ2-7	SVRPGTSGKTYEQY
TRBV7-6	TRBJ1-5	ASSLVSNQPQH
TRBV5-8	TRBJ2-5	ASSPGHDGETQY
TRBV6-5	TRBJ1-5	ASSDGTGESSNQPQH
TRBV12-3/TRBV12-4	TRBJ1-3	ASSLRTSGNTIY
TRBV5-1	TRBJ2-2	ASSGGLAGGGTGELF
TRBV29-1	TRBJ1-2	SAEGGYGYT
TRBV7-2	TRBJ1-5	ASSLDGYSDQPQH
TRBV9	TRBJ1-5	ASSPAGGSNQPQH
TRBV20-1	TRBJ2-7	SAVGRLDEQY
TRBV6-4	TRBJ1-6	ASSPTGGGDSPLH
TRBV5-1	TRBJ2-7	ASSFTHGTETYERY
TRBV15	TRBJ1-1	ATSSLMLLNTEAF
TRBV4-3	TRBJ2-7	ASSQEETYEQY
TRBV2	TRBJ1-5	ASRGGLRQPQH
TRBV7-9	TRBJ2-7	ASSLRQGAGEQY
TRBV20-1	TRBJ2-5	SARRTSGRQETQY
TRBV9	TRBJ1-1	ASSATPGGAGTEAF
TRBV10-3	TRBJ1-2	ATTQGVGLVNYGYT
TRBV6-6	TRBJ2-2	AITPKGFAGELF
TRBV29-1	TRBJ2-2	SAARGTNTGELF
TRBV7-9	TRBJ1-2	ASSLVVQTYGYT
TRBV15	TRBJ2-7	ATSRELRASYEQY
TRBV29-1	TRBJ2-7	SVAVGLARDYEQY
TRBV7-9	TRBJ2-1	ASSSKTRVNNEQF
TRBV27	TRBJ1-1	ASRTRVGVLSGEAF
TRBV20-1	TRBJ2-5	SAGQETQY
TRBV10-3	TRBJ1-6	AISGSRRETGSPLH
TRBV7-9	TRBJ1-2	ASSYHRGLNYGYT
TRBV20-1	TRBJ1-3	SARTSGNTIY
TRBV20-1	TRBJ1-5	SARPPGGNQPQH
TRBV5-1	TRBJ2-3	ASRRDSSSTDTQY
TRBV7-2	TRBJ1-2	ASSLVTGIGDGYT
TRBV15	TRBJ1-1	ATSSGGTLGNTEAF
TRBV14	TRBJ2-7	ASSHLDSYEQY